This T cell receptor beta chain was documented in a study of blood T cell repertoires in COVID-19. As for the study in general: T cells, B-cell-depleted T cells, or PBMCs provided the cDNA or gDNA that served as material.

Germline CDR1 reads MNHEY; CDR2 reads SMNVEV (reference sequence). V was pared by 5 bases and J by 7 bases, with 19 bases between. The CDR3 spans 15 residues. TCRdb's copy holds only in-frame clones and misses some; the assay was immunoSEQ multiplex PCR. This sample has 150,000 or so clones, with about 90% found just once. The clonotype comes from a man older than 75 with acute or convalescent COVID-19. This chain joins TRBV27 and TRBJ2-3, with D perhaps matching TRBD2 (7 bases). Sample: peripheral blood. The CDR3 protein is CASSRDGGQVNTQYF. The CDR3 nucleotides are TGTGCCAGCAGTAGGGACGGGGGGCAGGTTAATACGCAGTATTTT.